This TCR beta chain derives from a study of early T cells in non-severe SARS-CoV-2 infection (dated by TCRdb to the early 2020s). In terms of the full investigation: Because TCR sequencing was done on bulk RNA from unsorted whole blood, the alpha and beta chains could not be paired.

The library came from 5' RACE. The sequencer listed for this sample is NextSeq 500. To correct for sequencing error and PCR bias, the TCR library protocol tagged individual cDNA molecules with unique molecular identifiers. Sequencing covered both TCR alpha and beta chains, and within each sample the abundances of alpha and beta sequences were tightly co-correlated. Concerning the study's data processing: V gene, J gene and CDR3 annotation of TCR sequences was performed with Decombinator V4. Expanded TCRs were defined as changing significantly between any two time points under a Poisson model with p below 0.0001. Abundances of TCRs were expressed as counts per million after normalisation to the total number of TCRs sequenced in each sample. TRAV1-2 paired with TRAJ12, TRAJ20 or TRAJ33 defined MAIT TCRs, while TRAV10 paired with TRAJ18 defined iNKT TCRs. VDJdb, accessed on 1 November 2021, was searched for TCRs annotated for CMV, EBV and SARS-CoV-2, and TCRs annotated for more than one antigen were excluded. TCRdb reworked the public reads: Q25 trimming with fastp, MiXCR clone assembly, productive beta chains retained. Entries that share a CDR3 protein sequence are merged under the most common genes and DNA. The V and J calls here are based on TCRdb, not the publication. The sample table shows approximately 66,000 distinct CDR3 sequences, and under 15% are seen once. The ten largest clonotypes hold roughly 4.2% of the sample.

The study was a case-control design nested within a healthcare worker cohort in London, UK, with weekly nasopharyngeal swab PCR tests and blood sampling. Healthcare workers were recruited during the week of the UK lockdown, between 23 and 31 March 2020, and followed weekly for up to roughly 15 weeks. Broader findings and caveats from the paper: VDJdb matching was skewed toward anti-spike CD8 responses and likely underestimated virus-specific expansions, missing private and CD4 specificities.

The CDR3 contains 16 residues, cysteine and phenylalanine counted. Left in the record is the CDR3 DNA by itself, 48 bases read in frame from the first base. For this chain, trimming is 3 bases at the V end and 2 bases at the J end, and the number of junction bases without a gene match is 8. CDR1 is given as DFQATT and CDR2 as SNEGSKA, both from the germline V gene (reference sequence). This clonotype has more than one count but fewer than ten. No cognate antigen has been identified for it. No qualities accompany the bases; no much larger clone lies one base away. Sequencing was carried out using whole blood. This clonotype was sampled from an adult who was a healthcare worker with PCR-confirmed SARS-CoV-2 infection or an uninfected control (not recorded which). Recombination joined TRBV20-1 with TRBJ1-5, and 9 junction bases match TRBD1. The CDR3 reads as follows: CSARGGTGSGNQPQHF. The sequenced DNA: TGCAGTGCTAGGGGCGGGACAGGGAGCGGCAATCAGCCCCAGCATTTT.